This T cell receptor (beta chain) comes out of a study of response to subunit inactivated influenza vaccine. Between the trimmed V and J ends, which lost 4 bases and 8 bases, there was a span of 11 bases. This CDR3 contains 12 residues. TCRdb ran MiXCR on the RT-PCR reads and lists one entry per CDR3 protein. The sample consists of hundreds of thousands of distinct CDR3 sequences, around a sixth of them appearing once. The V and J genes are TRBV12-3 or TRBV12-4 and TRBJ1-1, with D unresolved. The sequencing used PBMCs from blood, collected around 5 days after vaccination. The receptor was isolated from a man aged 45-60 years who received an inactivated influenza vaccine. The CDR3 region is CASSWVIQEAFF. CDR3 nucleotide sequence: TGTGCCAGCAGTTGGGTAATACAAGAAGCTTTCTTT.